The clone carrying this T cell receptor (beta chain) has a handful of counts. Its target is unknown. The data were taken from a study of T cells in Graves' hyperthyroidism and ophthalmopathy. Study outcomes and limitations: Ophthalmopathy onset followed model prediction by a median around 6.6 months.

Trimming stripped 2 bases from V and 3 bases from J, with 11 bases between. Germline V gene sequence: CDR1 MGHRA, CDR2 YSYEKL. CDR3 size: 15 residues. Amplified TCR beta CDR3 regions came from RNA transcripts. First-round RT-PCR with HTBI primers amplified the TCR CDR3 region. TCRdb re-derived calls from the multiplex PCR reads in MiXCR, one entry per CDR3 protein. The sample has approximately 430,000 distinct CDR3 sequences, roughly 14% seen once. Sequenced input: blood. The sequence was obtained from a man aged 18 to 29 with Graves' ophthalmopathy. The chain links TRBV4-1 to TRBJ2-1; possibly TRBD1 for D (6 bases). CDR3 region: CASSQPLGGYNEQFF. The CDR3 coding sequence is TGCGCCAGCAGCCAACCACTAGGGGGCTACAATGAGCAGTTCTTC.